This T cell receptor beta chain was captured in a study of human T cells and chemical hapten exposure (dated by TCRdb to the early 2020s). Some background on the complete study: For sensitization, 2% DPC in acetone was applied to a 2 cm by 2 cm area of upper inner arm skin. Patch tests used Finn chambers with 0.01% DPC on the upper back, scored after 6 days by International Contact Dermatitis Research Group standards. This study followed changes in the peripheral blood TCR repertoire in vivo during primary and secondary sensitization of alopecia patients to the hapten diphenylcyclopropenone (DPC). Blood for TCR sequencing was provided by twenty-nine alopecia patients at one to four time points (pre-sensitization, 2, 6 and 24 weeks). Patients additionally received weekly therapeutic DPC doses to the scalp throughout the approximately 24-week study period. Alopecia areata with under or over 50% scalp involvement, alopecia totalis and alopecia universalis were represented in the patient cohort, which was mostly female. Libraries were pooled for sequencing, and variation in per-sample TCR yields was attributed mainly to small differences in library volumes within the pool. Patient blood was sampled pre-sensitization (week 0) and at 2, 6 and about 24 weeks after DPC sensitization.

Points the paper makes about the study in general: The number of PT1 expanded TCRs positively correlated with patch test score, significant at thresholds 8, 16 and 32 but not 4. All patients had alopecia, a presumed autoimmune disease, so their immune response might differ from that of healthy individuals. Expanded TCRs formed significantly more large CDR3 similarity clusters than pre-sensitization or healthy control sets, consistent with antigen-driven responses. Repeated subsampling changed both the strength of the expansion versus patch-test correlation and the threshold at which that correlation became significant. DPC sensitization did not change the number of TCRs with a frequency above 1 in 1000, and there was no evidence of changes in global repertoire structure.

The time point label here, explained by the study, means: patch test 2, 6 weeks after DPC sensitization. The treatment or condition label corresponds to: therapeutic diphenylcyclopropenone sensitization with weekly scalp DPC. At every patch-test visit, the blood draw took place before the patch test was put on. Patients were considered eligible if aged 18 to 70, diagnosed with alopecia and deemed suitable for DPC therapy, and patients were excluded if pregnant. Total RNA was isolated from unfractionated whole blood collected in Tempus Blood RNA tubes. The library was built by means of RACE. TCRdb records NextSeq 500 as the sequencer. During library preparation, unique molecular identifiers were attached to individual cDNA molecules so that TCRs could be counted in a quantitative, reproducible way. From each blood RNA sample, both TCR alpha and TCR beta chains were sequenced. Regarding the original processing steps: A median of roughly 98,000 TCRs per sample was observed, with a range of about 23,224 to 700,000. The Decombinator software suite was used to annotate V, J and CDR3 in the TCR reads. To make PS versus PT1 abundance plots, every sample was subsampled to the same number of TCRs (28,000). TCRs were defined as expanded if absent before sensitization and observed at least eight times at the 2-week time point. The public reads were reprocessed in TCRdb via fastp at Q25 and MiXCR, keeping in-frame beta chains. A single entry per CDR3 protein holds the most common genes and DNA from its merged rows. TCRdb's processing, not the authors' own work, is the source of the V and J calls. The sample table contains approximately 89,000 distinct CDR3 sequences; only one count was recorded for about 10% of them. The ten largest make up 2% to 3% of the sample.

This clonotype was counted many times. The antigen it binds to is not known. No quality values exist for individual bases; no much larger clone is one base distant. V lost 2 bases and J lost 6 bases; the stretch between them is 11 bases long. In the germline V gene, CDR1 corresponds to MNHEY and CDR2 to SVGEGT. Measured from the cysteine to the phenylalanine, the CDR3 is 14 residues long. CDR3 DNA only is kept here, 42 bases in frame from base 1. This TCR derives from a woman aged 25-40 years with alopecia areata. Some clones in this sample may be carry-over from other donors' samples. The sequence is built from TRBV6-2 or TRBV6-3 and TRBJ1-5; possibly the D gene is TRBD1, per 6 matching bases. Specimen: whole blood, collected in connection with sensitization to the hapten diphenylcyclopropenone (DPC). The CDR3 region has the sequence CASSYAGGLQPQHF. At the DNA level, the sequence is TGTGCCAGCAGTTACGCGGGGGGCCTTCAGCCCCAGCATTTT.